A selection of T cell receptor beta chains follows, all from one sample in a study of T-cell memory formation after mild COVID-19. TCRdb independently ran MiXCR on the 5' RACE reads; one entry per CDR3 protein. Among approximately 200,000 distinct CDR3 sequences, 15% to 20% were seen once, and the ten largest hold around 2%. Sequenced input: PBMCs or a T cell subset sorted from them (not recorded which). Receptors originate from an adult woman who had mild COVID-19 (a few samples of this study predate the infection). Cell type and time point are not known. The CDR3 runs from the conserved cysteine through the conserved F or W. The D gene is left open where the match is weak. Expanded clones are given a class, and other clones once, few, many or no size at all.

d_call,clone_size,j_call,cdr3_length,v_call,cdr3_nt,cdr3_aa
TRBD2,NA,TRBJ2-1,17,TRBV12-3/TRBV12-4,TGTGCCAGCAGTTTACGGGTATTAGCGGGGGGCCGAGTGGAGCAGTTCTTC,CASSLRVLAGGRVEQFF
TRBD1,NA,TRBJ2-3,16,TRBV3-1,TGTGCCAGCAGCCCGATAGGGACAGGGATCACAGATACGCAGTATTTT,CASSPIGTGITDTQYF
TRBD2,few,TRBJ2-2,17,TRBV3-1,TGTGCCAGCAGTCCCTGGCTAGCGGGTTTGAACACCGGGGAGCTGTTTTTT,CASSPWLAGLNTGELFF
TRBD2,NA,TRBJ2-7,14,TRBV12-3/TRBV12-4,TGTGCCAGCAGGCGACTAGCGGGGGATCACGAGCAGTACTTC,CASRRLAGDHEQYF
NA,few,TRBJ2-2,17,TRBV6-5,TGTGCCAGCAGTTACTCTTGGAGGGGGGGGGCCACCGGGGAGCTGTTTTTT,CASSYSWRGGATGELFF
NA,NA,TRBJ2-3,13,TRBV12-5,TGTGCTAGTGGTTTGGTGGGCACAGATACGCAGTATTTT,CASGLVGTDTQYF
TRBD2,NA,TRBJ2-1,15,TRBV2,TGTGCCAGCAGTCAGACTAGCGGGGGATACAATGAGCAGTTCTTC,CASSQTSGGYNEQFF
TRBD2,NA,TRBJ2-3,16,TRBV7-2,TGTGCCAGCAGATCTCTCCCACGGGGGGGCACAGATACGCAGTATTTT,CASRSLPRGGTDTQYF
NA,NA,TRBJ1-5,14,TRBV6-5,TGTGCCGCTGGGAGGGGAGGCGGCAATCAGCCCCAGCATTTT,CAAGRGGGNQPQHF
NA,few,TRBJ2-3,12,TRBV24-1,TGTGCCACCAGTGATTTGCAAACTTTCTGGTATTTT,CATSDLQTFWYF
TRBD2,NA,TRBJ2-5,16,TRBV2,TGTGCCAGCAGGAAGGGACTAGCGGGCGACCAAGAGACCCAGTACTTC,CASRKGLAGDQETQYF
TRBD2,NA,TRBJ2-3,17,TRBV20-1,TGCAGTGCTAGAGAACCGAAGCGGGGGGGAATTGTAGATACGCAGTATTTT,CSAREPKRGGIVDTQYF
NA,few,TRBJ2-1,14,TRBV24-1,TGTGCCACCAGTGATTTGTGGAAGGGCAATGAGCAGTTCTTC,CATSDLWKGNEQFF
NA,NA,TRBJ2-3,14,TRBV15,TGTGCCACCAGCAAGGCCGGCTACACAGATACGCAGTATTTT,CATSKAGYTDTQYF
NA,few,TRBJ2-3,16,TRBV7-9,TGTGCCCGCAGCCTGGACGGGGGAGCACTCACAGATACGCAGTATTTT,CARSLDGGALTDTQYF
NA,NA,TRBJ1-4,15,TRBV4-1,TGCGCCAGCAGCCAAGGTCCCGTTAGAAGTGAAAAACTGTTTTTT,CASSQGPVRSEKLFF
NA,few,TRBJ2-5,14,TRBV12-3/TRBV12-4,TGTGCCAGCAGTTCCCTAGCGAACCAAGAGACCCAGTACTTC,CASSSLANQETQYF
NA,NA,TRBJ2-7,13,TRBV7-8,TGTGCCAGCAGCCTCGCGCCAATGGGGGAGCAGTACTTC,CASSLAPMGEQYF
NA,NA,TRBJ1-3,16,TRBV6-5,TGTGCCAGCAGTTACTCGGGGAGCCTCTCTGGAAACACCATATATTTT,CASSYSGSLSGNTIYF
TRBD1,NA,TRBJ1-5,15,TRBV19,TGTGCCACTACAGGGGACACTGATAGCAATCAGCCCCAGCATTTT,CATTGDTDSNQPQHF
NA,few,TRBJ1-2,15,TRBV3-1,TGTGCCAGCAGCCAAGAAGGGTTCACCGGCTATGGCTACACCTTC,CASSQEGFTGYGYTF
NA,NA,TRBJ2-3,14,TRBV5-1,TGCGCCAGCAGCCCCTCCCGAGGAGATGATACGCAGTATTTT,CASSPSRGDDTQYF
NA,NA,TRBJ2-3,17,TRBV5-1,TGCGCCAGCAGGGACCAATGGGGGGGGCCGAGTTCGAATACGCAGTATTTT,CASRDQWGGPSSNTQYF
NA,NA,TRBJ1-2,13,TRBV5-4,TGTGCCAGCAGCCGGGAGGGGGGCCGGGGCTACACCTTC,CASSREGGRGYTF
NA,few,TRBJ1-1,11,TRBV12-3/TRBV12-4,TGTGCCAGCAGTTTCACTACTGAAGCTTTCTTT,CASSFTTEAFF
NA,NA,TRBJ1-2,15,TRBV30,TGTGCCTGGAGTGGGTCCGGGGGAGCTAACTATGGCTACACCTTC,CAWSGSGGANYGYTF
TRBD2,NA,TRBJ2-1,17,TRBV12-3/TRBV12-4,TGTGCCAGCAGTTTATCTTCTCGCGGGGGGGCCGAAAATGAGCAGTTCTTC,CASSLSSRGGAENEQFF
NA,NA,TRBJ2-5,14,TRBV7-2,TGTGCCAGCAGCCCAGGGGGGCGTCAAGAGACCCAGTACTTC,CASSPGGRQETQYF
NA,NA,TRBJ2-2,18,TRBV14,TGTGCCAGCAGCCAGCAAAATCTTGCCCTCGGGGACACCGGGGAGCTGTTTTTT,CASSQQNLALGDTGELFF